Sequencing of this T cell receptor (beta chain) was carried out in a study of blood T cell repertoires in COVID-19. Clones were sequenced by immunoSEQ multiplex PCR, and TCRdb holds only the in-frame ones, with some missing. The data hold around 300,000 clones, with 75% to 90% observed a single time. From germline, CDR1 is SGDLS and CDR2 YYNGEE. The CDR3 has 14 amino acids. V lost 0 bases to trimming and J lost 3 bases, with 6 bases between them. The rearrangement links TRBV9 to TRBJ2-2; D ambiguous. The TCR comes from a woman under 30 who had recovered from COVID-19. The sample consisted of PBMCs or T cells enriched from blood (not recorded which). CDR3: CASSVGLHTGELFF. The DNA for the CDR3 is TGTGCCAGCAGCGTAGGGCTCCACACCGGGGAGCTGTTTTTT.